The clone carrying this T cell receptor beta chain has a single count. Its antigen is unidentified. CDR1 SGHKS and CDR2 YYEKEE come from the germline V gene (reference sequence). The CDR3 runs to 15 residues. Trimming removed 5 bases from V and 5 bases from J; junction bases left unmatched: 12. Survey-depth TCRbeta CDR3 sequencing reported V/J genes and productive frequencies. Clones were read by immunoSEQ multiplex PCR, and TCRdb kept only the in-frame ones, dropping some. The sample shows about 6,000 clones, roughly 61% of them seen only once. The sample belongs to a study of tissue T cells after allogeneic stem cell transplantation. Study results and caveats: Motif-based clustering found tissue-specific repertoire signatures shared across patients, though few clones were shared.

This rearrangement joins TRBV5-5 to TRBJ1-2; TRBD1 matches 7 bases. The origin of this receptor is a woman aged 18 to 55 with breast cancer. The sequences come from duodenum tissue, collected at autopsy. As DNA, the CDR3 is TGTGCCAGCAGTTATAGACAGGGCCCGTTATATGGCTACACCTTC. Amino acids: CASSYRQGPLYGYTF.